The 17 T cell receptor beta chains listed next were all sequenced from one sample in a study of T cell responses to AZD1222 COVID-19 vaccine. The assay was immunoSEQ multiplex PCR, and TCRdb's table has in-frame clones only and misses some. This repertoire shows roughly 150,000 clones, 85% to 90% found once; its top ten account for approximately 9%. Sequences were derived from peripheral blood, sampled 28 days after the second AZD1222 dose. Every receptor here comes from an adult who received the AZD1222 COVID-19 vaccine.

The CDR3 sequence is CASSRGLDEQFF. CDR3 bases: TGTGCCAGCAGCCGGGGGTTGGATGAGCAGTTCTTC. J is TRBJ2-1 and V is TRBV16; TRBD1 or TRBD2 may be the D gene (5 bases each). The CDR3 loop spans 12 amino acids. The V end was cut by 4 bases, the J end by 8 bases, with 9 bases between. Germline lookup yields CDR1 KGHSY and CDR2 FQNENV.

The V and J genes are TRBV7-9 and TRBJ1-3; D is perhaps TRBD1 (6 bases). Trimming shortened V by 6 bases and J by 3 bases, and 12 bases separated the two germline ends. The length of the CDR3 is 14 residues. Looked up from germline, CDR1 is SEHNR and CDR2 is FQNEAQ (reference sequence). The CDR3 is CASSNRVNGNTIYF. DNA of the CDR3: TGTGCCAGCAGTAACAGGGTCAATGGAAACACCATATATTTT. The complete variable domain, with remaining parts taken from reference TRBV7-9 and TRBJ1-3, reads DTGVSQNPRHKITKRGQNVTFRCDPISEHNRLYWYRQTLGQGPEFLTYFQNEAQLEKSRLLSDRFSAERPKGSFSTLEIQRTEQGDSAMYLCASSNRVNGNTIYFGEGSWLTVV.

This chain links TRBV10-3 with TRBJ2-7; D is possibly TRBD2 (7 bases). Germline V lookup: CDR1 ENHRY, CDR2 SYGVKD. The CDR3 extends over 14 amino acids. Trimming left V 3 bases short and J 3 bases short, with 12 bases between. This CDR3 reads CAISEGGGSYEQYF. DNA for the CDR3: TGTGCCATCAGTGAAGGGGGGGGAAGCTACGAGCAGTACTTC.

A few counts support this clone. The V gene is TRBV27, the J gene TRBJ2-7; TRBD1 aligns across 12 bases. This CDR3 has 15 residues. V dropped 2 bases and J dropped 5; count of bases not matched to a gene: 4. In germline, CDR1 is MNHEY, CDR2 SMNVEV (reference sequence). CDR3 sequence reads: CASSLVGDRGHEQYF. As DNA, the CDR3 is TGTGCCAGCAGTTTAGTCGGGGACAGGGGGCACGAGCAGTACTTC.

Only one count was recorded for this clone. Different DNA sequences within this sample yield the same CDR3. The CDR3 bases are TGTGCCAGCAGCCAAGATCTGGGGCAGCCCCAGCATTTT. Amino acid sequence: CASSQDLGQPQHF. The J gene is TRBJ1-5, the V gene TRBV3-1 (or the pseudogene TRBV3-2), with no clear D. Germline CDR1 reads LGHDT; CDR2 reads YNNKEL (reference sequence). Trimming removed 0 bases from V and 7 bases from J, with 7 bases in between. CDR3 length: 13 residues.

The chain joins TRBV5-1 to TRBJ2-3, with a weak D call TRBD2 (6 bases). This CDR3 region has 15 residues. V gave up 4 bases and J gave up 1 base, with 13 bases separating them. Per germline, CDR1 SGHRS and CDR2 YFSETQ. CDR3 DNA: TGCGCCAGCAGCCTGGTAGGAGGGGGCACAGATACGCAGTATTTT. Its translation: CASSLVGGGTDTQYF.

The gene calls are TRBV11-2 and TRBJ1-1; TRBD1 is a possible D gene (5 bases). The V gene lost 6 bases and the J gene lost 4 bases, with 15 bases spanning the gap. The CDR3 extends over 14 amino acids. CDR1 is SGHAT and CDR2 is FQNNGV in the germline V gene. CDR3 protein: CASRRSGGFTEAFF. CDR3 DNA sequence: TGTGCCAGCAGACGATCGGGGGGGTTCACTGAAGCTTTCTTT.

V gene TRBV2 combines with J gene TRBJ1-6; D not resolved. Per germline, CDR1 SNHLY and CDR2 FYNNEI. V gave up 7 bases and J gave up 0 bases, with 7 bases separating them. This CDR3 contains 14 residues. This CDR3 is CASKGSSYNSPLHF. The CDR3 DNA is TGTGCCAGCAAAGGAAGCTCCTATAATTCACCCCTCCACTTT.

The V gene is TRBV19, the J gene TRBJ1-1, with 8 positions matching TRBD1. This CDR3 contains 15 residues. Germline V lookup: CDR1 LNHDA, CDR2 SQIVND (reference sequence). The V gene end was trimmed by 5 bases and the J gene end by 4 bases; junction bases not matched to a gene: 9. The CDR3 protein is CASSSRTGTTTEAFF. CDR3 DNA: TGTGCCAGTAGTTCACGGACAGGGACGACCACTGAAGCTTTCTTT.

The gene calls are TRBV19 and TRBJ1-5, with 10 bases lining up with TRBD1. This CDR3 is built from 17 residues. Germline CDR1 reads LNHDA; CDR2 reads SQIVND (reference sequence). Trimming took 4 bases from V and 1 from J; bases not matched to a gene: 7. The CDR3 DNA reads TGTGCCAGTAGTACCCCGACAGGGGGCAGGAGCAATCAGCCCCAGCATTTT. Its protein is CASSTPTGGRSNQPQHF.

The genes are TRBV5-1 and TRBJ2-2; 10 bases line up with TRBD2. V lost 4 bases and J lost 4; bases outside the gene matches: 7. The CDR3 has 16 amino acids. CDR1 is SGHRS and CDR2 is YFSETQ in the germline V gene. This CDR3 reads CASSTLAGFGTGELFF. The CDR3 DNA follows: TGCGCCAGCAGCACACTAGCGGGATTCGGCACCGGGGAGCTGTTTTTT.

This sequence joins TRBV14 and TRBJ1-6, with no clear D. V dropped 2 bases and J dropped 7 bases, with 6 bases sitting between them. The germline gives CDR1 SGHDN, CDR2 FVKESK. CDR3 length equals 13 residues. The CDR3: CASSQSRNSPLHF. The CDR3 bases are TGTGCCAGCAGCCAATCACGGAATTCACCCCTCCACTTT.

This chain uses TRBV9 with TRBJ2-5; 8 bases are a match to TRBD2. The CDR3 loop spans 16 amino acids. The ends lost 3 bases at V and 2 bases at J; junction bases unmatched: 9. Germline V gene data show CDR1 as SGDLS and CDR2 as YYNGEE. CDR3 protein: CASSEGLAGQQETQYF. The CDR3, as DNA: TGTGCCAGCAGCGAGGGATTAGCGGGACAACAAGAGACCCAGTACTTC.

V is TRBV19 and J is TRBJ1-1, with a weak D call TRBD1 (5 bases). The germline CDR1 and CDR2 sequences are LNHDA and SQIVND (reference sequence). The CDR3 spans 14 residues. Trimming removed 5 bases from V and 1 base from J, with 11 bases in between. Written as DNA, the CDR3 is TGTGCCAGTAGTTACAGGACTACGAACACTGAAGCTTTCTTT. This gives the protein CASSYRTTNTEAFF.

On this clone itself: Compared with germline, one end of the junction differs, possibly owing to a read error. The chain combines TRBV7-7 with TRBJ2-2; 9 positions match TRBD2. Germline CDR1 SSHAT, CDR2 FNYEAQ (reference sequence). The CDR3 spans 18 residues. The CDR3, as DNA: TGTGCTAGCAGCTTTGGCCTAGCGGGATCCGCGAACACCGGGGAGCTGTTTTTT. This sequence encodes CASSFGLAGSANTGELFF.

The chain employs TRBV5-1 and TRBJ1-1; TRBD1 agrees at 8 bases. The CDR3 spans 15 residues. Germline V gene sequence: CDR1 SGHRS, CDR2 YFSETQ. After removal of 1 base from V and 5 bases from J, the junction contained 7 bases not matched to a gene. CDR3 residues: CASSLYRTGRTEAFF. The CDR3 DNA sequence: TGCGCCAGCAGCTTGTACCGGACAGGGAGAACTGAAGCTTTCTTT.

This chain joins TRBV24-1 and TRBJ2-1; unclear D gene. The CDR3 is made up of 16 amino acids. V was shortened by 3 bases and J by 0 bases, with 11 bases between the two germline ends. Germline lookup yields CDR1 KGHDR and CDR2 SFDVKD. The chain's CDR3 is CATSDRSPGSYNEQFF. The CDR3 DNA reads TGTGCCACCAGTGATCGCAGTCCCGGCTCCTACAATGAGCAGTTCTTC.